This T cell receptor (beta chain) was identified in a study of cytomegalovirus exposure and HLA in healthy donors. It was with 60 Vbeta and 13 Jbeta primers that the PCR ran. Using immunoSEQ multiplex PCR, the repertoire was profiled, and TCRdb retains in-frame clones only, with some absent. This sample's table reports about 91,000 clones. Germline CDR1 reads MDHEN; CDR2 reads SYDVKM. The junction had 4 bases not matched to a gene; V was cut back by 6 bases and J by 3 bases. The CDR3 spans 15 residues. This sequence joins TRBV28 and TRBJ2-3; 12 nucleotides agree with TRBD2. The material sequenced was PBMCs. The receptor comes from a woman aged 30 to 39 in good health and CMV-seronegative. The CDR3: CASRPTSGGTDTQYF. The CDR3 coding sequence is TGTGCCAGCAGGCCTACTAGCGGGGGGACAGATACGCAGTATTTT.